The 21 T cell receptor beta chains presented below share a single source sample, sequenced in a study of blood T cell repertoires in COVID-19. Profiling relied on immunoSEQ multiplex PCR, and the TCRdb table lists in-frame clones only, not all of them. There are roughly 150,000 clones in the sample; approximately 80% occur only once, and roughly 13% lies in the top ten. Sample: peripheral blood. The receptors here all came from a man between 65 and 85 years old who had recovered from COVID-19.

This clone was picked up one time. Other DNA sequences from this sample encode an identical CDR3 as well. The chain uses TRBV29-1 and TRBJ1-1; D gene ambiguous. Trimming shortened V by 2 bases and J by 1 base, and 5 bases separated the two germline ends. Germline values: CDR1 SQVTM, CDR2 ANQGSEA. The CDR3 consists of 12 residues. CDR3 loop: CSVERENTEAFF. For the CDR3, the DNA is TGCAGCGTTGAACGGGAGAACACTGAAGCTTTCTTT.

The CDR3 region is CAISTVAGHEQFF. For the CDR3, the DNA is TGTGCCATCAGTACGGTAGCGGGGCATGAGCAGTTCTTC. V and J are TRBV10-3 and TRBJ2-1; 8 bases align to TRBD2. The ends lost 5 bases at V and 8 bases at J; junction bases unmatched: 5. The CDR3 runs to 13 residues. Germline CDR1 is ENHRY and CDR2 is SYGVKD.

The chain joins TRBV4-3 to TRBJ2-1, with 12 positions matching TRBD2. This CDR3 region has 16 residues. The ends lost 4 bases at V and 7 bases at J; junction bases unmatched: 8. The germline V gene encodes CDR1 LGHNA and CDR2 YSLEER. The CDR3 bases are TGCGCCAGCAGCCCCTCGGGAACTAGCGGGGGGAATGAGCAGTTCTTC. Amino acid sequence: CASSPSGTSGGNEQFF.

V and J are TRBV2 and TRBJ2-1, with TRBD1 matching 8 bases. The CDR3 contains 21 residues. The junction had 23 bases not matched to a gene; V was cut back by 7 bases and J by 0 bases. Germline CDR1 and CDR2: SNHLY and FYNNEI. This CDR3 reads CASTGDRGRLGRLSSYNEQFF. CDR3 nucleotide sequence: TGTGCCAGCACCGGCGACAGGGGAAGGTTGGGGCGGTTGAGCTCCTACAATGAGCAGTTCTTC.

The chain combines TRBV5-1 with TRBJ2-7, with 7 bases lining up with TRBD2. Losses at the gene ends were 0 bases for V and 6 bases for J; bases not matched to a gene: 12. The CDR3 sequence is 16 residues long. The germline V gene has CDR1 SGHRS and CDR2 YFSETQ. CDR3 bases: TGCGCCAGCAGCTTGGACGTAATGTCTAGCGGAACCGAGCAGTACTTC. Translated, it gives CASSLDVMSSGTEQYF.

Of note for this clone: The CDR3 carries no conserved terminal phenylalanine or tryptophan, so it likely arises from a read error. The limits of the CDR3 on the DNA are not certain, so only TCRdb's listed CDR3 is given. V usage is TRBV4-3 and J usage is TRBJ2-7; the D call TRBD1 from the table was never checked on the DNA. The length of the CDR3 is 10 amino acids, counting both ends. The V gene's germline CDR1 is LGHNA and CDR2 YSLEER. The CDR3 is CASSSPMGFC.

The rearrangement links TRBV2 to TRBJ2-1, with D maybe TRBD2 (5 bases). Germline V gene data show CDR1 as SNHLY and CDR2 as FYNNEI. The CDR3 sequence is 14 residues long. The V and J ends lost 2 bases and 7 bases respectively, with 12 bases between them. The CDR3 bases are TGTGCCAGCAGTGAAAAGACCACGGGGAATGAGCAGTTCTTC. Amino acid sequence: CASSEKTTGNEQFF. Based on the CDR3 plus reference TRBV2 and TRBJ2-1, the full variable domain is EPEVTQTPSHQVTQMGQEVILRCVPISNHLYFYWYRQILGQKVEFLVSFYNNEISEKSEIFDDQFSVERPDGSNFTLKIRSTKLEDSAMYFCASSEKTTGNEQFFGPGTRLTVL.

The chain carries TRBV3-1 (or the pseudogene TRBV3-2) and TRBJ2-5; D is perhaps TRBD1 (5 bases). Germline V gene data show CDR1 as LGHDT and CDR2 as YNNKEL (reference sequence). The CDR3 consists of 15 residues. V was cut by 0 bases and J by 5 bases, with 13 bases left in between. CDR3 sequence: CASSQERRVGETQYF. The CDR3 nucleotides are TGTGCCAGCAGCCAAGAACGCAGGGTAGGGGAGACCCAGTACTTC.

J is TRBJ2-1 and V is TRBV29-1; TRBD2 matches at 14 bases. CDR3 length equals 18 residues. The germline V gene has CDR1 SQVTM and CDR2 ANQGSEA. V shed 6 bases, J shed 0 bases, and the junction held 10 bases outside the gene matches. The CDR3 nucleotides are TGCAGCGTAACTGGGGGACTAGCGGGAGCCTCCTCCTACAATGAGCAGTTCTTC. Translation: CSVTGGLAGASSYNEQFF.

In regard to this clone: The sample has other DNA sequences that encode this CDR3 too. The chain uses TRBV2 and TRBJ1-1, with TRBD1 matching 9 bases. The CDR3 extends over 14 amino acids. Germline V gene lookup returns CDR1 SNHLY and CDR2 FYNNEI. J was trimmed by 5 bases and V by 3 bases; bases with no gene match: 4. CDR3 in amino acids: CASSEGQGFTEAFF. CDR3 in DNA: TGTGCCAGCAGTGAGGGACAGGGTTTTACTGAAGCTTTCTTT.

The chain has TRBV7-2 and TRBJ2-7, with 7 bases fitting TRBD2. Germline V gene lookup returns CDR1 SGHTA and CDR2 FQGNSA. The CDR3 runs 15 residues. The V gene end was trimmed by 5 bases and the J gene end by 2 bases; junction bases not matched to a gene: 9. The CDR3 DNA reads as TGTGCCAGCAGCCCCCGGGGAGCGGGACCCTACGAGCAGTACTTC. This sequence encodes CASSPRGAGPYEQYF.

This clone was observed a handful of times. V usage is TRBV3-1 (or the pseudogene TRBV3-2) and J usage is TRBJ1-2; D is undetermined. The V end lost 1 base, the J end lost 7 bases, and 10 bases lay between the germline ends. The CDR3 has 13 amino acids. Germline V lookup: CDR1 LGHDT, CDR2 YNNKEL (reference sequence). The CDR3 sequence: CASSQGGSAGYTF. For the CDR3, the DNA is TGTGCCAGCAGCCAAGGCGGTTCGGCTGGCTACACCTTC.

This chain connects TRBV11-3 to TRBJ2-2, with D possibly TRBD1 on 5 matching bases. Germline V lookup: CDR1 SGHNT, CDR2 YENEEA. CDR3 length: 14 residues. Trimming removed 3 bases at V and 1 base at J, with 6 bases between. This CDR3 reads CASSFQGNTGELFF. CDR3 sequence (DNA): TGTGCCAGCAGCTTTCAGGGGAACACCGGGGAGCTGTTTTTT.

CDR3 amino acids: CASSDQVDRGNEQFF. The DNA of the CDR3 is TGTGCCAGCAGCGATCAGGTTGATCGGGGCAATGAGCAGTTCTTC. The rearrangement uses TRBV5-4 and TRBJ2-1; the D gene is possibly TRBD2 (5 bases). Germline V gene data show CDR1 as SGHNT and CDR2 as YYREEE (reference sequence). The CDR3 is made up of 15 amino acids. Trimming stripped 4 bases from V and 6 bases from J, with 17 bases between.

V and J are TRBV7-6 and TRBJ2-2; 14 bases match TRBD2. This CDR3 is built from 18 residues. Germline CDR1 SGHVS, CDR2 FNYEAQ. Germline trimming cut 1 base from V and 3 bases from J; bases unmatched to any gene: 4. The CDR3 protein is CASSLDQGLAGDTGELFF. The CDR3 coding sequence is TGTGCCAGCAGCTTAGACCAGGGACTAGCGGGGGACACCGGGGAGCTGTTTTTT.

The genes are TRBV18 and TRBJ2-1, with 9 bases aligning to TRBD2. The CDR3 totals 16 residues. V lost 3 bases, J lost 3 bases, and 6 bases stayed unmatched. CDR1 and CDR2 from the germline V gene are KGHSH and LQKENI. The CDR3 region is CASSPNSGSFYNEQFF. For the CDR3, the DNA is TGTGCCAGCTCACCCAATAGCGGGAGCTTCTACAATGAGCAGTTCTTC.

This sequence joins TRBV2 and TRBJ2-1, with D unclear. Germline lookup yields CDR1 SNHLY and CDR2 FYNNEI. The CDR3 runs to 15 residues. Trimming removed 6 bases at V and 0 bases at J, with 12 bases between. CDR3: CASRDLVSSYNEQFF. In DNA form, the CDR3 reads TGTGCCAGCAGAGATCTAGTGTCCTCCTACAATGAGCAGTTCTTC.

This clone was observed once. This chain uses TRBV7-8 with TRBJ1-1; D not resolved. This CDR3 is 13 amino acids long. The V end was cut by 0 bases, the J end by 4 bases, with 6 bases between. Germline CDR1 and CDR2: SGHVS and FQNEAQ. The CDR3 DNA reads TGTGCCAGCAGCTTAGCTGAGGGCACTGAAGCTTTCTTT. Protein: CASSLAEGTEAFF.

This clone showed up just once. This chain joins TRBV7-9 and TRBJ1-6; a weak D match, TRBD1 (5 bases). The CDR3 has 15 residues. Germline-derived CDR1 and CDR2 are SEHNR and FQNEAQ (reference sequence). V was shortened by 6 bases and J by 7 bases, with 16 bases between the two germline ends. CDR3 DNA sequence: TGTGCCAGCAGTCGCCTCGGGGGTGGGAATTCACCCCTCCACTTT. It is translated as CASSRLGGGNSPLHF.

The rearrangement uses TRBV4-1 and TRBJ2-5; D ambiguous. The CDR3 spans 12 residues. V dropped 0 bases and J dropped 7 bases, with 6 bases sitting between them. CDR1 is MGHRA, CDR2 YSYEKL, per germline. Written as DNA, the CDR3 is TGCGCCAGCAGCCAAGAGACGGGGACCCAGTACTTC. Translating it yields CASSQETGTQYF.

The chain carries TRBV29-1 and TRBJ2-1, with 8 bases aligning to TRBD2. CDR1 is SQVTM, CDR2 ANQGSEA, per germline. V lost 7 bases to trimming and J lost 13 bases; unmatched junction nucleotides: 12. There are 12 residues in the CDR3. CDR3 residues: CSAGAGGNRQFF. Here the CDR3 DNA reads TGCAGCGCCGGGGCGGGAGGAAATCGACAGTTCTTC.